This T cell receptor beta chain originates from a study of cytomegalovirus exposure and HLA in healthy donors. Study outcomes and limitations: Overall, approximately 150 TCR beta chains were annotated as cytomegalovirus-associated.

The PCR ran on 60 Vbeta and 13 Jbeta primers. Under the authors' procedure: Unique TCR beta chains numbered about 79 million in a later analysis, with about 9.9 million shared. Method: immunoSEQ multiplex PCR; TCRdb's copy keeps in-frame clones and lacks some. The D gene and trimming were derived from the DNA, and the V and J assignments and clone size from that table. The sample records around 120,000 clones, roughly two thirds being singletons. On this clone itself: The antigen is not known.

V dropped 2 bases and J dropped 5; count of bases not matched to a gene: 6. This CDR3 has 15 residues. Germline V gene sequence: CDR1 SNHLY, CDR2 FYNNEI. Donors were nominally healthy when sampled, though unrecorded immune exposures were likely. The J gene is TRBJ2-7, the V gene TRBV2, with TRBD2 matching 10 bases. Sequenced sample: PBMCs. This TCR derives from a man aged 30 to 45 in good health and CMV-seropositive. The CDR3 reads CASSELAGDVDEQYF. CDR3 nucleotides: TGTGCCAGCAGTGAACTAGCGGGAGACGTGGACGAGCAGTACTTC.